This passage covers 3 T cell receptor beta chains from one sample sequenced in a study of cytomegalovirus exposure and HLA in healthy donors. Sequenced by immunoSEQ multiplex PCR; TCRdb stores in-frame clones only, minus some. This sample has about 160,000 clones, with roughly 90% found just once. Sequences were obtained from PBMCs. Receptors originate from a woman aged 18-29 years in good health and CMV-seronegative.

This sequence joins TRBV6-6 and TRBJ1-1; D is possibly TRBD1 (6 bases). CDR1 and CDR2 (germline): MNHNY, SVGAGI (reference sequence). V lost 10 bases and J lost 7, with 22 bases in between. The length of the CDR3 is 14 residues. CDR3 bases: TGTGCCACCGATACGATGAACAGGGTTCGTGAAGCTTTCTTT. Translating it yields CATDTMNRVREAFF.

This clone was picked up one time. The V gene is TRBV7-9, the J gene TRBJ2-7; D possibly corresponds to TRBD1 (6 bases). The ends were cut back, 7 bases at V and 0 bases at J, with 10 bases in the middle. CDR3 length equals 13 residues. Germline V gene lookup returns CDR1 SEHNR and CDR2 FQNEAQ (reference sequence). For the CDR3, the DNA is TGTGCCAGCACCCCGGACAGCTCCTACGAGCAGTACTTC. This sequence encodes CASTPDSSYEQYF.

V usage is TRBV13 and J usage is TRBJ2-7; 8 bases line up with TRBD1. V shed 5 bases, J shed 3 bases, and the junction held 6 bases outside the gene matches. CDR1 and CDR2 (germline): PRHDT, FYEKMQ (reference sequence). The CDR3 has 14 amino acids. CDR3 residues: CASSPQGVFYEQYF. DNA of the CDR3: TGTGCCAGCAGCCCACAGGGGGTATTCTACGAGCAGTACTTC.